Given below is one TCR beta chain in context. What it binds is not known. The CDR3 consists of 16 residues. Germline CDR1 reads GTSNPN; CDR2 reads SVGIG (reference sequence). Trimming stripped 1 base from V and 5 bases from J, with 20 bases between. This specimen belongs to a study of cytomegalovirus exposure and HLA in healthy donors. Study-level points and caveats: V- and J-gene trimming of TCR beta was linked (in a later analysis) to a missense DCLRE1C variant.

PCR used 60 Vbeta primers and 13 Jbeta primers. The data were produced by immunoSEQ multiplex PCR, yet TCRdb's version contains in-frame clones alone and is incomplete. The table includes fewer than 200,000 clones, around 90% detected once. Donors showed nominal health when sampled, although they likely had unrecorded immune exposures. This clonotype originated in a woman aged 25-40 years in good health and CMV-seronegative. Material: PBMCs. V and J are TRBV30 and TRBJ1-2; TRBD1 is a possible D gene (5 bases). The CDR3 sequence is CAWSAGTPRGAYGYTF. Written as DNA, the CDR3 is TGTGCCTGGAGTGCCGGGACTCCTAGAGGGGCTTATGGCTACACCTTC.